This T cell receptor beta chain was identified during a study of human T cells and chemical hapten exposure. About the study: An area of 2 cm by approximately 2 cm on upper inner arm skin received 2% DPC for sensitization. Patients having alopecia areata, totalis or universalis were mostly female.

Ten or more counts support this clonotype. Germline V CDR1 and CDR2: DFQATT, SNEGSKA (reference sequence). The CDR3 extends over 15 amino acids. V gave up 2 bases and J gave up 0 bases, with 11 bases separating them. Original methodology: Samples contained a median of approximately 100,000 TCRs, with a range of 23,224 to 690,600. Using its own MiXCR run on the RACE reads, TCRdb lists one record per CDR3 protein. For this entry, the V and J calls and clone size follow TCRdb and not the study's own pipeline. The table has some 96,000 distinct CDR3 sequences, around 9.3% seen once. The time point: patch test 2, 6 weeks after DPC sensitization. Treatment specified: therapeutic diphenylcyclopropenone sensitization with weekly scalp DPC. People who gave samples had alopecia, were 18 to 70 years old, and were suitable for DPC.

This chain joins TRBV20-1 and TRBJ1-3; possibly TRBD1 for D (6 bases). The specimen comprised whole blood, sampled in connection with sensitization to the hapten diphenylcyclopropenone (DPC). The TCR was taken from a woman between 40 and 55 years old with alopecia areata. Some clones in this sample may be carry-over from other donors' samples. CDR3 amino acids: CSARTPRGSGNTIYF. For the CDR3, the DNA is TGCAGTGCTAGAACCCCCAGGGGCTCTGGAAACACCATATATTTT.